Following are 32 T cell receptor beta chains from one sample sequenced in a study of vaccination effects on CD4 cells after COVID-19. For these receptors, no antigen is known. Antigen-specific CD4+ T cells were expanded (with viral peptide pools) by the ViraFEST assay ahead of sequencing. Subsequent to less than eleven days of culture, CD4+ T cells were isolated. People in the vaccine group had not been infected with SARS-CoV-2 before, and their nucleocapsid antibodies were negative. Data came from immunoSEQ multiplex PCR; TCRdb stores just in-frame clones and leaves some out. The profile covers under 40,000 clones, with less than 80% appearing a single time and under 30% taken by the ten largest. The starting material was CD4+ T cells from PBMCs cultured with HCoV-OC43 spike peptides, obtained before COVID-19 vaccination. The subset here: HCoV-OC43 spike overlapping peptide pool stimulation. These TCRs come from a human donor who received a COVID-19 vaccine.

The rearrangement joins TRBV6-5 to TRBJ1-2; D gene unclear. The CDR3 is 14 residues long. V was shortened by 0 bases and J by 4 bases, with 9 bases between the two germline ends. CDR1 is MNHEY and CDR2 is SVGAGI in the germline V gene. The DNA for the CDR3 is TGTGCCAGCAGTTACTCCCCAGGCCCCTATGGCTACACCTTC. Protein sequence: CASSYSPGPYGYTF.

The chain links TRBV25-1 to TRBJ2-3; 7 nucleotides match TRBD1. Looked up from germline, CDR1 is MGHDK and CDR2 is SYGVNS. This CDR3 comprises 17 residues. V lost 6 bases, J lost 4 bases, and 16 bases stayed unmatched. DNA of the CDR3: TGTGCCAGCAGGGCCCACGAGGGGGCTGGGGGCCCAGATACGCAGTATTTT. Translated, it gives CASRAHEGAGGPDTQYF.

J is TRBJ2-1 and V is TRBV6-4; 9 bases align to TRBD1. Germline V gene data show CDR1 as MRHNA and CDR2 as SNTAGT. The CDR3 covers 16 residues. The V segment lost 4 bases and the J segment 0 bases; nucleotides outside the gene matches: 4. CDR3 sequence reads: CASSGQGVSSYNEQFF. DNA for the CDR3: TGTGCCAGCAGTGGACAGGGGGTAAGCTCCTACAATGAGCAGTTCTTC.

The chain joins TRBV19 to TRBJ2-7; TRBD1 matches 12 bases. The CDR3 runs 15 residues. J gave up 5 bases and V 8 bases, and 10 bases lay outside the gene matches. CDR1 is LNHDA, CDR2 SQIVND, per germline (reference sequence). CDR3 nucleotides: TGTGCCAGTTCCCTCCAAGGGACAGGGGGCAACGAGCAGTACTTC. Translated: CASSLQGTGGNEQYF.

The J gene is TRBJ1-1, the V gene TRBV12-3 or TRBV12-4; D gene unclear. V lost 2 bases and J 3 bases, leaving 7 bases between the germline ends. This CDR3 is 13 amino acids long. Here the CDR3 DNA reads TGTGCCAGCAGTTTAAACAGATACACTGAAGCTTTCTTT. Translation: CASSLNRYTEAFF.

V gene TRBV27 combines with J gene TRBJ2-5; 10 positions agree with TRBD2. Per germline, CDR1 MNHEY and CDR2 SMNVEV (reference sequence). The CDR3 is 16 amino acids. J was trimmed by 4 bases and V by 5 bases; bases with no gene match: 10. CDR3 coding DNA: TGTGCCAGCAGTCGCCTAGAAGCGGGAGGGGGAGAGACCCAGTACTTC. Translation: CASSRLEAGGGETQYF.

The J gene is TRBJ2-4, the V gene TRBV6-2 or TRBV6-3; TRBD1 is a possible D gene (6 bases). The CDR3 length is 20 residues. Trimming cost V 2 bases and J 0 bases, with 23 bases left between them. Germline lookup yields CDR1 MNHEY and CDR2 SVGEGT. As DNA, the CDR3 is TGTGCCAGCAGTTACACCGGGACACCGACGAGACAACTAGCCAAAAACATTCAGTACTTC. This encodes CASSYTGTPTRQLAKNIQYF.

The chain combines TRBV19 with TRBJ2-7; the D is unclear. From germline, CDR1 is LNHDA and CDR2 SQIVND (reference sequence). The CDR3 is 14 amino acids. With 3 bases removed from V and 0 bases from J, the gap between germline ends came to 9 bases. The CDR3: CASSILDASYEQYF. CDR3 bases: TGTGCCAGTAGTATTTTGGACGCCTCCTACGAGCAGTACTTC.

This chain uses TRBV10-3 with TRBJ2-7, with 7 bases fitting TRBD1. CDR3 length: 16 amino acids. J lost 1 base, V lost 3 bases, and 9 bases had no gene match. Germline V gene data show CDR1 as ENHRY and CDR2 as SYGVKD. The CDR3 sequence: CAISDYRGNRSYEQYF. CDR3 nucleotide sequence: TGTGCCATCAGTGATTACAGGGGAAATCGGTCCTACGAGCAGTACTTC.

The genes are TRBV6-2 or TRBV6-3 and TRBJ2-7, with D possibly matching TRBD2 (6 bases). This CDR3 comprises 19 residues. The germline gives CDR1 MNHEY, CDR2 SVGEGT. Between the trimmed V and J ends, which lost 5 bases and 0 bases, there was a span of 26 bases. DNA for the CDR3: TGTGCCAGCAGTACCCCGTCCCTACGGGCGGGGTCGCGCTCCTACGAGCAGTACTTC. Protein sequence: CASSTPSLRAGSRSYEQYF.

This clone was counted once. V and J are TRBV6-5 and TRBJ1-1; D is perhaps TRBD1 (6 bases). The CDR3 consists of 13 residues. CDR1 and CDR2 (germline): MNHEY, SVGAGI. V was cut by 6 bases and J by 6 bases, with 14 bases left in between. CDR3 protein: CASRGQGRAEAFF. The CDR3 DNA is TGTGCCAGCAGAGGGCAGGGGCGTGCTGAAGCTTTCTTT.

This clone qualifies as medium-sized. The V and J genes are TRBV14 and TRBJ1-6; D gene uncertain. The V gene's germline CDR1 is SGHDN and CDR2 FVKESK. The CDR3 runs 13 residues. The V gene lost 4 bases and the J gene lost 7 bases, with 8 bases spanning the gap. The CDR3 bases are TGTGCCAGCAGCCCAATTCCGAATTCACCCCTCCACTTT. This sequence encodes CASSPIPNSPLHF.

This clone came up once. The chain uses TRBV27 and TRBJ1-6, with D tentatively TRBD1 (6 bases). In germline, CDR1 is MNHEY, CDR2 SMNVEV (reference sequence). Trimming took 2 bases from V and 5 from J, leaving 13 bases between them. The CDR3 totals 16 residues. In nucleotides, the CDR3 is TGTGCCAGCAGTTTAGTCCCAGGGACAAATAATTCACCCCTCCACTTT. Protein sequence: CASSLVPGTNNSPLHF.

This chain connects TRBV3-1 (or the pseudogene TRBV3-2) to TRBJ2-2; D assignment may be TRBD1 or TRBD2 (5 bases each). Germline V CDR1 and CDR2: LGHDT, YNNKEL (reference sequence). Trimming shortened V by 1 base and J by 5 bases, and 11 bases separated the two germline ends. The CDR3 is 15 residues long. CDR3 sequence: CASSQVRGRTGELFF. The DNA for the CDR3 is TGTGCCAGCAGCCAAGTACGGGGCCGGACCGGGGAGCTGTTTTTT.

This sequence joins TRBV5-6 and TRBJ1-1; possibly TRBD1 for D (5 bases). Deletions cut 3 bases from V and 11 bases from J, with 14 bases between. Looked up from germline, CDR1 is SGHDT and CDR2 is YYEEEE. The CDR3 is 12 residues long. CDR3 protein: CASSWNERGAFF. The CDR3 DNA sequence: TGTGCCAGCAGCTGGAACGAGCGGGGCGCTTTCTTT.

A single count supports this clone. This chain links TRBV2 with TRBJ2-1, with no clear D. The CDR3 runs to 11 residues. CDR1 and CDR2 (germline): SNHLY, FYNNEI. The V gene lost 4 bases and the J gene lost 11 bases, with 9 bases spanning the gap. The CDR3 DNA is TGTGCCAGCAGTGTGGAGCCCCAGCAGTTCTTC. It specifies CASSVEPQQFF.

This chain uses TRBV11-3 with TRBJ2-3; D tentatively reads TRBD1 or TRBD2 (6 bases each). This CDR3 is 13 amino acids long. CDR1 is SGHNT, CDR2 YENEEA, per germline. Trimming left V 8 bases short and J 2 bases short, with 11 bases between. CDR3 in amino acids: CASGTGATDTQYF. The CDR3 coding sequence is TGTGCCAGCGGGACGGGGGCCACAGATACGCAGTATTTT.

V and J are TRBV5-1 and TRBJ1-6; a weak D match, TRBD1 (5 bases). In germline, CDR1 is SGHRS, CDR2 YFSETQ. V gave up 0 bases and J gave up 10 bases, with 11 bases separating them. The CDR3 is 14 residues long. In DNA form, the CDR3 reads TGCGCCAGCAGCTTGGTGGGGGAGGCCTCACCCCTCCACTTT. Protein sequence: CASSLVGEASPLHF.

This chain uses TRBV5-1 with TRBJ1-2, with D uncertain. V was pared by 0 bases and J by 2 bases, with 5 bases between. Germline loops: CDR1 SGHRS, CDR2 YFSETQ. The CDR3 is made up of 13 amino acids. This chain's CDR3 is CASSLDPNYGYTF. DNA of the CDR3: TGCGCCAGCAGCTTGGACCCAAACTATGGCTACACCTTC.

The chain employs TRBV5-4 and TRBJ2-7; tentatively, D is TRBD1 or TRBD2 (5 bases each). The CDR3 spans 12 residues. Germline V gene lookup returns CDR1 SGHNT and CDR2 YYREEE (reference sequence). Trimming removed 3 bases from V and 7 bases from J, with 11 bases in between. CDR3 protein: CASSSGWGEQYF. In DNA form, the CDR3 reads TGTGCCAGCAGCTCCGGTTGGGGGGAGCAGTACTTC.

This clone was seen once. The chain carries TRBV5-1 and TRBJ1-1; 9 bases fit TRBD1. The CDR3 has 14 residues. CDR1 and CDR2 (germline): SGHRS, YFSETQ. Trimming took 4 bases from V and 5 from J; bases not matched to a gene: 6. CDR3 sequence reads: CASSTQGAMTEAFF. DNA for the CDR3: TGCGCCAGCAGCACACAGGGGGCGATGACTGAAGCTTTCTTT.

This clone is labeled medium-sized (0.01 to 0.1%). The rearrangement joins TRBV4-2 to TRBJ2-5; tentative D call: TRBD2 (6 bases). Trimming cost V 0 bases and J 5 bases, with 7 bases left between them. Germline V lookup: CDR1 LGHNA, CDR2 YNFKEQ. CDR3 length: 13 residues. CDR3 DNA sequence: TGTGCCAGCAGCCAAGAGGGAGGCGAGACCCAGTACTTC. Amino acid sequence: CASSQEGGETQYF.

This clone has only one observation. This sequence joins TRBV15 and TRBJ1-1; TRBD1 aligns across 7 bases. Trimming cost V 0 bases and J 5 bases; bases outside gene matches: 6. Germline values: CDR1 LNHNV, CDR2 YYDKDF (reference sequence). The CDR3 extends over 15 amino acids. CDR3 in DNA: TGTGCCACCAGCAGAGATAGGGCAGGGGGGACTGAAGCTTTCTTT. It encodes CATSRDRAGGTEAFF.

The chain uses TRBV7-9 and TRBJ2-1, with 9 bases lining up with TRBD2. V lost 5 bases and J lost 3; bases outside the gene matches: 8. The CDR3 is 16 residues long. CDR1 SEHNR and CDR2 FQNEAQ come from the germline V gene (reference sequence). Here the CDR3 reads CASSTHLTSGYNEQFF. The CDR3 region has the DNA TGTGCCAGCAGCACCCACCTGACTAGCGGCTACAATGAGCAGTTCTTC.

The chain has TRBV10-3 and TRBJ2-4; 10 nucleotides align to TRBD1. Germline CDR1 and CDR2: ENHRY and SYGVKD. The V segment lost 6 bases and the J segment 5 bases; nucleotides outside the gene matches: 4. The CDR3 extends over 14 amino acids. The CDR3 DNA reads TGTGCCATCAGCCTGGGGACAGGGGAAAACATTCAGTACTTC. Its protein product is CAISLGTGENIQYF.

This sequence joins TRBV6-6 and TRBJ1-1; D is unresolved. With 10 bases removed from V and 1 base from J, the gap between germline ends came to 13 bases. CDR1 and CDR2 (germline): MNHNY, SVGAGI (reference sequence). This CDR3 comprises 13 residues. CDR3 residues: CATVQQANTEAFF. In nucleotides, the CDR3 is TGTGCCACCGTTCAGCAGGCGAACACTGAAGCTTTCTTT.

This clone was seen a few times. The CDR3 DNA reads as TGTGCCAGCAGCGTATGGCCCCGCCCGAGCGTAGCAGAAAAAGAGGTCTACGAGCAGTACTTC. It codes for CASSVWPRPSVAEKEVYEQYF. This chain connects TRBV9 to TRBJ2-7; D call uncertain. The V end was cut by 1 base, the J end by 3 bases, with 32 bases between. The CDR3 contains 21 residues. CDR1 SGDLS and CDR2 YYNGEE come from the germline V gene.

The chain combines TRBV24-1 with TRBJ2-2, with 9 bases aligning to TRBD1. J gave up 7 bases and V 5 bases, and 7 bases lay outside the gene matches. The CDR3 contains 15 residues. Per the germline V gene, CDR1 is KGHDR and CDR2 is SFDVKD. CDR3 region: CATSGRTGDVGELFF. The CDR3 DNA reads TGTGCCACCAGTGGAAGGACAGGGGACGTCGGGGAGCTGTTTTTT.

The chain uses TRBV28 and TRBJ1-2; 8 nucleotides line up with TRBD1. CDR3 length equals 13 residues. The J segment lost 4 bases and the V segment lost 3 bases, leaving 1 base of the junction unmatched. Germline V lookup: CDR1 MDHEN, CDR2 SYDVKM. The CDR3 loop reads CASSFGQGYGYTF. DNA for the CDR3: TGTGCCAGCAGTTTTGGACAGGGCTATGGCTACACCTTC.

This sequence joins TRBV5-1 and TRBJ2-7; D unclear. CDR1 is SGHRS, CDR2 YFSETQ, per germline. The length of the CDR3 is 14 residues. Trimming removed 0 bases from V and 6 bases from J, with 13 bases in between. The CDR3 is CASSLGVGDSEQYF. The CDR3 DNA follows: TGCGCCAGCAGCTTGGGTGTCGGTGACTCCGAGCAGTACTTC.

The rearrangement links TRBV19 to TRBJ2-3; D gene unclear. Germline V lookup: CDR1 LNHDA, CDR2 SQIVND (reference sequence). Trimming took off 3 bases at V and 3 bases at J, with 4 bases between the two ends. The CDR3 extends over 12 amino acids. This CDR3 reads CASSIRTDTQYF. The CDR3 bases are TGTGCCAGTAGTATCAGGACAGATACGCAGTATTTT.

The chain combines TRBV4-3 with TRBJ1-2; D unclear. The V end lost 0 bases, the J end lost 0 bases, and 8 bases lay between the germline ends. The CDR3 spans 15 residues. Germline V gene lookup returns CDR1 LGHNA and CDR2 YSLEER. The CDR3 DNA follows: TGCGCCAGCAGCCAAGATTTTTCGGCTAACTATGGCTACACCTTC. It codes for CASSQDFSANYGYTF.